The 5 T cell receptor beta chains presented below share a single source sample, sequenced in a study of shared clonotypes between healthy human individuals. This table comes from immunoSEQ multiplex PCR, and its TCRdb copy is limited to in-frame clones, with some not included. Seen here are about 1.5 million clones, about 98% observed once, and the top ten hold approximately 0.45%. Material: naive CD4+ T cells sorted from blood. Specified subset: CD45RA+ positively selected. The receptor source for this set is a man aged 25 to 40 in good health.

This sequence joins TRBV19 and TRBJ2-3; 9 bases agree with TRBD2. The V gene end was trimmed by 3 bases and the J gene end by 1 base; junction bases not matched to a gene: 5. The germline gives CDR1 LNHDA, CDR2 SQIVND (reference sequence). This CDR3 is 16 amino acids long. CDR3 region: CASSIKLAGRTDTQYF. The CDR3 nucleotides are TGTGCCAGTAGTATTAAACTAGCGGGCCGCACAGATACGCAGTATTTT.

The chain couples TRBV7-6 to TRBJ2-3; 16 bases line up with TRBD2. With V trimmed by 5 bases and J by 4 bases, 9 bases remained unmatched. Germline CDR1 and CDR2: SGHVS and FNYEAQ. The CDR3 spans 18 residues. The CDR3 here is CASSASGTSGRAPDTQYF. The CDR3 DNA is TGTGCCAGCAGCGCTTCCGGGACTAGCGGGAGGGCCCCAGATACGCAGTATTTT.

The V call is TRBV6-1, the J call TRBJ2-2; D is unresolved. Trimming shortened V by 8 bases and J by 11 bases, and 18 bases separated the two germline ends. The CDR3 has 13 amino acids. The V gene's germline CDR1 is MNHNS and CDR2 SASEGT. The CDR3 sequence is CASGQEATPELFF. The CDR3 DNA follows: TGTGCCAGCGGGCAGGAAGCAACCCCTGAGCTGTTTTTT.

The chain recombines TRBV5-1 with TRBJ2-1, with 9 bases fitting TRBD2. The CDR3 covers 16 residues. The J segment lost 6 bases and the V segment lost 4 bases, leaving 11 bases of the junction unmatched. Germline values: CDR1 SGHRS, CDR2 YFSETQ. The DNA for the CDR3 is TGCGCCAGCAGCCCGATCGTAGCGGGAGAGGGCAATGAGCAGTTCTTC. Protein product: CASSPIVAGEGNEQFF.

The rearrangement links TRBV4-1 to TRBJ2-1, with D possibly being TRBD2 (5 bases). The CDR3 runs 15 residues. V was cut by 2 bases and J by 6 bases, with 14 bases left in between. Germline CDR1 MGHRA, CDR2 YSYEKL. CDR3 nucleotide sequence: TGCGCCAGCAGCCAAATTGGACTGACTCTCAATGAGCAGTTCTTC. Translated: CASSQIGLTLNEQFF.